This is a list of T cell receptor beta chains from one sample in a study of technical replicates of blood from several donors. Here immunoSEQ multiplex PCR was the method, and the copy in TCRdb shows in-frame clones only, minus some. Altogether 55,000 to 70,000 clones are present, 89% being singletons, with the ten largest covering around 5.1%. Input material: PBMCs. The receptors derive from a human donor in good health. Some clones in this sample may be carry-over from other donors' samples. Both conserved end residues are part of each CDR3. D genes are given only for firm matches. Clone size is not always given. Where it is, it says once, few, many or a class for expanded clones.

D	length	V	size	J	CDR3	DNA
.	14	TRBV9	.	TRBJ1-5	CASSSQGTNQPQHF	TGTGCCAGCAGTTCGCAGGGGACCAATCAGCCCCAGCATTTT
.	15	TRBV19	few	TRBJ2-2	CASSIRRGNTGELFF	TGTGCCAGTAGTATACGGCGGGGTAACACCGGGGAGCTGTTTTTT
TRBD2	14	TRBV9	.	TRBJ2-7	CASSTSGSTYEQYF	TGTGCCAGCAGCACTAGCGGGAGTACCTACGAGCAGTACTTC
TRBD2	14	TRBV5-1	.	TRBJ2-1	CASASGRAINEQFF	TGCGCCAGCGCTAGCGGGAGGGCCATTAATGAGCAGTTCTTC
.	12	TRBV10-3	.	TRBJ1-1	CAISDSNTEAFF	TGTGCCATCAGTGATAGTAACACTGAAGCTTTCTTT
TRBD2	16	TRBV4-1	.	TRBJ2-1	CASSHLGLAGYNEQFF	TGCGCCAGCAGCCACCTGGGACTAGCGGGATACAATGAGCAGTTCTTC
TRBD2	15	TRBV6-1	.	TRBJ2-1	CASSAVAGSYNEQFF	TGTGCCAGCAGTGCGGTAGCGGGATCCTACAATGAGCAGTTCTTC
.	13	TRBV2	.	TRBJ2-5	CASSGDLGETQYF	TGTGCCAGCAGTGGAGATCTCGGGGAGACCCAGTACTTC
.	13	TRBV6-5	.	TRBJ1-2	CASRSPPLYGYTF	TGTGCCAGCAGGTCTCCCCCCCTCTATGGCTACACCTTC
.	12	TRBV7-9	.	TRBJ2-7	CASSEGVLEQYF	TGTGCCAGCAGCGAGGGGGTTCTCGAGCAGTACTTC